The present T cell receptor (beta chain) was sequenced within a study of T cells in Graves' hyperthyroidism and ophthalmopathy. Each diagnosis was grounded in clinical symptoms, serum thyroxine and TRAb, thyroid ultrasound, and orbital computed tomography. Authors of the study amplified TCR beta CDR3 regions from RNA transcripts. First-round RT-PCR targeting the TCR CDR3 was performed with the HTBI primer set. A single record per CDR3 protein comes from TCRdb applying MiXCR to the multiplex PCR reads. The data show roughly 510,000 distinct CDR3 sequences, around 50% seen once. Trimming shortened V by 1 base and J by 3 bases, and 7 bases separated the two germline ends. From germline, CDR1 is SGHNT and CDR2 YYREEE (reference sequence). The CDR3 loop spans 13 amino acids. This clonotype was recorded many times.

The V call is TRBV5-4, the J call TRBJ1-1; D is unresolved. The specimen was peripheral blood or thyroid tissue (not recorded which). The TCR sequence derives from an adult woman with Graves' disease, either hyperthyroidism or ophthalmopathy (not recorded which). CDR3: CASSLTRDTEAFF. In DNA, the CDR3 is TGTGCCAGCAGCTTGACGAGGGACACTGAAGCTTTCTTT.